Presented here are 24 T cell receptor beta chains from one specimen sequenced in a study of OX40 agonist ivuxolimab in advanced cancers. Libraries were prepared through the immunoSEQ multiplex PCR assay. TCRdb obtained this table from immuneACCESS and retained in-frame rearrangements with V and J assigned. These tables miss some clones; where compared with another copy, unresolved V genes account for less than half of the shortfall, and the remainder is unexplained. This sample has fewer than 75,000 clones in its table, and about 88% of those were observed once. The biggest ten clones account for roughly 0.7% of the sample. The material sequenced was CD4+ or CD8+ T cells sorted from blood, taken in a trial of the OX40 agonist ivuxolimab. The receptors derive from an adult with an advanced solid tumor such as melanoma, head and neck, liver or kidney cancer.

As DNA, the CDR3 is TGTGCCAGCAGTTACACAGTCAATAGCAATCAGCCCCAGCATTTT. Protein sequence: CASSYTVNSNQPQHF. The rearrangement links TRBV6-5 to TRBJ1-5; D gene unclear. The CDR3 contains 15 residues. Germline values: CDR1 MNHEY, CDR2 SVGAGI. Trimming removed 2 bases from V and 0 bases from J, with 8 bases in between.

This clone turned up a few times. V and J are TRBV5-6 and TRBJ2-1, with 7 bases matching TRBD1. CDR1 is SGHDT, CDR2 YYEEEE, per germline. V lost 0 bases and J lost 8; bases outside the gene matches: 8. There are 15 residues in the CDR3. The CDR3 region is CASSLGWTGRDEQFF. For the CDR3, the DNA is TGTGCCAGCAGCTTGGGGTGGACAGGAAGGGATGAGCAGTTCTTC.

This sequence joins TRBV19 and TRBJ2-1; TRBD2 matches at 8 bases. Germline V gives CDR1 LNHDA, CDR2 SQIVND (reference sequence). CDR3 length: 14 residues. The trim removed 6 bases at V and 7 bases at J, leaving 8 bases unmatched. This CDR3 reads CASRRAGVANEQFF. The DNA of the CDR3 is TGTGCCAGTAGACGAGCGGGAGTTGCGAATGAGCAGTTCTTC.

J is TRBJ1-2 and V is TRBV6-4; D might be TRBD1 (5 bases). The CDR3 is 15 residues long. Trimming took off 5 bases at V and 4 bases at J, with 17 bases between the two ends. Per the germline V gene, CDR1 is MRHNA and CDR2 is SNTAGT. The CDR3 loop is CASSLKEGMPYGYTF. Written as DNA, the CDR3 is TGTGCCAGCAGTTTGAAAGAGGGGATGCCCTATGGCTACACCTTC.

The rearrangement links TRBV7-2 to TRBJ1-3, with no clear D. The V end lost 1 base, the J end lost 3 bases, and 7 bases lay between the germline ends. The CDR3 has 14 residues. Germline-derived CDR1 and CDR2 are SGHTA and FQGNSA. CDR3 sequence reads: CASSLEGLGNTIYF. CDR3 nucleotide sequence: TGTGCCAGCAGCTTAGAAGGGCTTGGAAACACCATATATTTT.

The V and J genes are TRBV11-3 and TRBJ2-7; 9 bases match TRBD1. This CDR3 contains 14 residues. The V gene end was trimmed by 5 bases and the J gene end by 5 bases; junction bases not matched to a gene: 7. The V gene's germline CDR1 is SGHNT and CDR2 YENEEA. Here the CDR3 reads CASSTTGTGNEQYF. The CDR3 nucleotides read TGTGCCAGCAGCACTACCGGGACAGGGAACGAGCAGTACTTC. Filled out from reference TRBV11-3 and TRBJ2-7, the complete variable domain reads EAGVVQSPRYKIIEKKQPVAFWCNPISGHNTLYWYLQNLGQGPELLIRYENEEAVDDSQLPKDRFSAERLKGVDSTLKIQPAELGDSAVYLCASSTTGTGNEQYFGPGTRLTVT.

The chain recombines TRBV10-3 with TRBJ2-3; a possible D gene is TRBD2 (6 bases). The CDR3 spans 13 residues. Germline V gene data show CDR1 as ENHRY and CDR2 as SYGVKD. V lost 7 bases and J lost 2, with 10 bases in between. The CDR3 protein is CAINRDSTDTQYF. As DNA, the CDR3 is TGTGCCATCAACCGGGACTCCACAGATACGCAGTATTTT.

This sequence joins TRBV7-9 and TRBJ2-2; D uncertain. V lost 2 bases, J lost 6 bases, and 13 bases lay in between. CDR1 and CDR2 from the germline V gene are SEHNR and FQNEAQ (reference sequence). CDR3 size: 15 residues. The CDR3 loop is CASSLPGTIAGELFF. DNA of the CDR3: TGTGCCAGCAGCTTACCCGGAACCATCGCCGGGGAGCTGTTTTTT. The whole variable domain, remainder taken from reference TRBV7-9 and TRBJ2-2, is DTGVSQNPRHKITKRGQNVTFRCDPISEHNRLYWYRQTLGQGPEFLTYFQNEAQLEKSRLLSDRFSAERPKGSFSTLEIQRTEQGDSAMYLCASSLPGTIAGELFFGEGSRLTVL.

V gene TRBV2 combines with J gene TRBJ2-3; TRBD1 matches at 9 bases. Looked up from germline, CDR1 is SNHLY and CDR2 is FYNNEI. The trim removed 11 bases at V and 3 bases at J, leaving 9 bases unmatched. This CDR3 comprises 14 residues. The CDR3 loop reads CASGGQGITDTQYF. In DNA, the CDR3 is TGTGCCTCGGGGGGACAGGGCATTACAGATACGCAGTATTTT.

This clone is medium-sized in the sample. This sequence joins TRBV7-8 and TRBJ2-3; 9 bases are a match to TRBD1. There are 14 residues in the CDR3. The V gene end was trimmed by 5 bases and the J gene end by 3 bases; junction bases not matched to a gene: 3. Germline-derived CDR1 and CDR2 are SGHVS and FQNEAQ. This chain's CDR3 is CASSGQGRTDTQYF. The CDR3 DNA reads as TGTGCCAGCAGCGGACAGGGGAGGACAGATACGCAGTATTTT. Complete variable domain (other parts from reference TRBV7-8 and TRBJ2-3): GAGVSQSPRYKVAKRGQDVALRCDPISGHVSLFWYQQALGQGPEFLTYFQNEAQLDKSGLPSDRFFAERPEGSVSTLKIQRTQQEDSAVYLCASSGQGRTDTQYFGPGTRLTVL.

The V call is TRBV7-3, the J call TRBJ2-1; TRBD2 aligns across 8 bases. There are 16 residues in the CDR3. Per the germline V gene, CDR1 is SGHTA and CDR2 is FQGTGA. The V gene end was trimmed by 5 bases and the J gene end by 2 bases; junction bases not matched to a gene: 8. This chain's CDR3 is CASSPESGSPYNEQFF. The CDR3 region has the DNA TGTGCCAGCAGCCCCGAGAGCGGGAGCCCCTACAATGAGCAGTTCTTC.

The J gene is TRBJ2-5, the V gene TRBV2, with 9 bases matching TRBD1. The CDR3 spans 15 residues. Germline lookup yields CDR1 SNHLY and CDR2 FYNNEI. Trimming took 7 bases from V and 5 from J; bases not matched to a gene: 11. Written as DNA, the CDR3 is TGTGCCAGCAACAGACTAACAGGGGGCGCTGAGACCCAGTACTTC. Translated: CASNRLTGGAETQYF.

This clone turned up a few times. This chain connects TRBV2 to TRBJ2-7; D is undetermined. There are 11 residues in the CDR3. Trimming took off 1 base at V and 12 bases at J, with 10 bases between the two ends. CDR1 SNHLY and CDR2 FYNNEI come from the germline V gene. CDR3 in amino acids: CASSEVNTPYF. The CDR3 coding sequence is TGTGCCAGCAGTGAAGTGAATACCCCGTACTTC.

The rearrangement links TRBV11-2 to TRBJ2-4; D might be TRBD1 or TRBD2, each matching 5 bases. Germline CDR1 and CDR2: SGHAT and FQNNGV. CDR3 size: 17 residues. The V gene lost 6 bases and the J gene lost 0 bases, with 18 bases spanning the gap. Written as DNA, the CDR3 is TGTGCCAGCAGTTTGCTGGGGGTTCGGGTAGCCAAAAACATTCAGTACTTC. Translated, it gives CASSLLGVRVAKNIQYF.

CDR3 nucleotide sequence: TGTGCCAGCAGTTCCGCCCCAGGGGCCCTACGAGAGACCCAGTACTTC. Protein: CASSSAPGALRETQYF. This chain joins TRBV7-2 and TRBJ2-5; the D gene is possibly TRBD1 (6 bases). Germline V CDR1 and CDR2: SGHTA, FQGNSA. CDR3 length equals 16 residues. V dropped 6 bases and J dropped 4 bases, with 21 bases sitting between them. Filled out from reference TRBV7-2 and TRBJ2-5, the complete variable domain reads GAGVSQSPSNKVTEKGKDVELRCDPISGHTALYWYRQSLGQGLEFLIYFQGNSAPDKSGLPSDRFSAERTGGSVSTLTIQRTQQEDSAVYLCASSSAPGALRETQYFGPGTRLLVL.

The rearrangement uses TRBV28 and TRBJ2-7; possibly TRBD1 for D (5 bases). The CDR3 totals 12 residues. Trimming left V 5 bases short and J 6 bases short, with 11 bases between. Germline V CDR1 and CDR2: MDHEN, SYDVKM. This CDR3 is CASSGQGSEQYF. As DNA, the CDR3 is TGTGCCAGCAGTGGGCAGGGCTCCGAGCAGTACTTC.

J is TRBJ2-7 and V is TRBV7-9; tentatively, D is TRBD2 (5 bases). V lost 1 base and J lost 2, with 9 bases in between. The CDR3 runs to 14 residues. The germline gives CDR1 SEHNR, CDR2 FQNEAQ (reference sequence). Here the CDR3 reads CASSLVTGTYEQYF. In DNA, the CDR3 is TGTGCCAGCAGCTTAGTAACCGGGACCTACGAGCAGTACTTC.

In DNA, the CDR3 is TGTGCCAGCAGTGTTTTCGGGACAGGGGTGCAGCCCCAGCATTTT. It codes for CASSVFGTGVQPQHF. This chain connects TRBV6-1 to TRBJ1-5, with TRBD1 matching 10 bases. This CDR3 region has 15 residues. J was trimmed by 7 bases and V by 4 bases; bases with no gene match: 7. Germline V gene data show CDR1 as MNHNS and CDR2 as SASEGT.

This chain links TRBV5-5 with TRBJ1-4, with D possibly being TRBD1 (5 bases). The V end lost 2 bases, the J end lost 8 bases, and 16 bases lay between the germline ends. The CDR3 loop spans 15 amino acids. Germline values: CDR1 SGHKS, CDR2 YYEKEE (reference sequence). CDR3 DNA: TGTGCCAGCAGCTTTGATCTGGGGGAACTGGAAAAACTGTTTTTT. Translation: CASSFDLGELEKLFF. Using reference TRBV5-5 and TRBJ1-4 for the parts outside the CDR3, the full variable domain is DAGVTQSPTHLIKTRGQQVTLRCSPISGHKSVSWYQQVLGQGPQFIFQYYEKEERGRGNFPDRFSARQFPNYSSELNVNALLLGDSALYLCASSFDLGELEKLFFGSGTQLSVL.

This clone was counted between two and nine times. The chain employs TRBV5-1 and TRBJ2-3; D call uncertain. Trimming cost V 7 bases and J 4 bases, with 16 bases left between them. Germline V gene sequence: CDR1 SGHRS, CDR2 YFSETQ. This CDR3 contains 14 residues. The CDR3 DNA sequence: TGCGCCAGCGCGCTAGAGAGACCGGCAGATACGCAGTATTTT. Its translation: CASALERPADTQYF.

This chain links TRBV12-1 with TRBJ2-6; the table's D call of TRBD2 was not tested on the DNA. TRBV12-1 is a listed pseudogene. This CDR3 spans 17 amino acids. This CDR3 is CASSFPIRVPGANVLTF. For the CDR3, the DNA is TGTGCCAGCAGCTTCCCTATCCGTGTTCCTGGGGCCAACGTCCTGACTTTC.

The chain combines TRBV5-1 with TRBJ2-1; D is uncertain. This CDR3 region has 15 residues. Germline values: CDR1 SGHRS, CDR2 YFSETQ. Trimming cost V 0 bases and J 0 bases, with 7 bases left between them. The CDR3 DNA sequence: TGCGCCAGCAGCTTGGGTGGCGGCTCCTACAATGAGCAGTTCTTC. Its protein is CASSLGGGSYNEQFF.

V is TRBV9 and J is TRBJ2-2; unclear D gene. Germline CDR1 and CDR2: SGDLS and YYNGEE. Deletions cut 1 base from V and 3 bases from J, with 10 bases between. This CDR3 is 15 amino acids long. The CDR3 sequence: CASSVRQPDTGELFF. The CDR3 DNA is TGTGCCAGCAGCGTAAGGCAGCCGGACACCGGGGAGCTGTTTTTT.

V and J are TRBV7-3 and TRBJ1-2, with unresolved D. V lost 3 bases, J lost 4 bases, and 12 bases lay in between. CDR1 and CDR2 (germline): SGHTA, FQGTGA. The CDR3 extends over 14 amino acids. DNA of the CDR3: TGTGCCAGCAGCTTTCTGATGGCTCCCTATGGCTACACCTTC. Translating it yields CASSFLMAPYGYTF.